This T cell receptor (beta chain) was profiled in a study of T-cell reconstitution after alpha-beta-depleted transplantation in children. This clonotype was counted between two and nine times. Unique molecular identifiers were built into the TCRbeta library. MiXCR, applied by TCRdb to the PCR reads, yields one record per CDR3 protein. The profile shows 500,000 to 600,000 distinct CDR3 sequences, around 18% of them singletons. Germline CDR1 is DFQATT and CDR2 is SNEGSKA (reference sequence). This CDR3 has 13 amino acids. The chain carries TRBV20-1 and TRBJ1-1; perhaps TRBD1 as D (6 bases). This specimen consisted of PBMCs from the stem cell graft donor, obtained from the stem cell graft. The TCR comes from a human donor who donated a stem cell graft to a child with acute lymphoblastic leukemia. The DNA for the CDR3 is TGCGGGGGGCTCCGGATCGGATACACTGAAGCTTTCTTT. This sequence encodes CGGLRIGYTEAFF.